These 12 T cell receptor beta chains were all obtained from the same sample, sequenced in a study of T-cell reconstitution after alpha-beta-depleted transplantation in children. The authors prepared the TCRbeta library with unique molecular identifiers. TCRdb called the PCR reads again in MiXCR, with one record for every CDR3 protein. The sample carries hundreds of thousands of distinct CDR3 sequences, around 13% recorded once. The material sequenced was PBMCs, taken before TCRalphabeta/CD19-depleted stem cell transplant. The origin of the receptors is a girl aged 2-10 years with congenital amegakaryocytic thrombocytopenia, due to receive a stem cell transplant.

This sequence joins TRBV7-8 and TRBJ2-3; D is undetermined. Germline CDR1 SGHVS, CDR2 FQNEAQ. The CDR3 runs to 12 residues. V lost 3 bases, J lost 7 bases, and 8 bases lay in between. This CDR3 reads CASSFSLNTQYF. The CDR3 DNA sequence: TGTGCCAGCAGCTTCAGTCTAAATACGCAGTATTTT.

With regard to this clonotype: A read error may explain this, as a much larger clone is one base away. This chain's CDR3 is CATSPWTSGKETQYF. CDR3 bases: TGTGCCACCAGCCCTTGGACTAGCGGGAAAGAGACCCAGTACTTC. This chain uses TRBV3-1 with TRBJ2-5; 12 nucleotides line up with TRBD2. The CDR3 has 15 amino acids. Germline V lookup: CDR1 LGHDT, CDR2 YNNKEL (reference sequence).

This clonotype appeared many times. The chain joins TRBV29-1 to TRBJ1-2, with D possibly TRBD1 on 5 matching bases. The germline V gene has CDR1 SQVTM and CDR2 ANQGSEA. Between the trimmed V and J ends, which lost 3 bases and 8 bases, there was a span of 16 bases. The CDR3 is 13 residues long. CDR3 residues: CSVDHYREGGYTF. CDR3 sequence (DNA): TGCAGCGTTGACCATTATCGGGAGGGGGGCTACACCTTC.

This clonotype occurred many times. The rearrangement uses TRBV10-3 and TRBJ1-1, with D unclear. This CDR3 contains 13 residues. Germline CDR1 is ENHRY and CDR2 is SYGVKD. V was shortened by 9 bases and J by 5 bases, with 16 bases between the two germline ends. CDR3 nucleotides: TGTGCCATAGGGCTAAACGTCGGGACTGAAGCTTTCTTT. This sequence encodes CAIGLNVGTEAFF.

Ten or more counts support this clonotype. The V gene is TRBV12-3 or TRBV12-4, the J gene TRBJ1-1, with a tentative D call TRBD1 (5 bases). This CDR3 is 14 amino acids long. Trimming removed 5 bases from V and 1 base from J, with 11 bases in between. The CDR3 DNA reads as TGTGCCAGCAGTGCGGGACGGAGGAACACTGAAGCTTTCTTT. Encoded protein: CASSAGRRNTEAFF.

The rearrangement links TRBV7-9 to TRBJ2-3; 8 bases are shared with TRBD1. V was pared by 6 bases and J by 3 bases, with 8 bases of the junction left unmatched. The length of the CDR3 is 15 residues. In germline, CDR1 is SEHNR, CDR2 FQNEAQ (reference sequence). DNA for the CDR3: TGTGCCAGCAGACCCCGGACAGGGCGAACAGATACGCAGTATTTT. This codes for CASRPRTGRTDTQYF. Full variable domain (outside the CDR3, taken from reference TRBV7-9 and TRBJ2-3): DTGVSQNPRHKITKRGQNVTFRCDPISEHNRLYWYRQTLGQGPEFLTYFQNEAQLEKSRLLSDRFSAERPKGSFSTLEIQRTEQGDSAMYLCASRPRTGRTDTQYFGPGTRLTVL.

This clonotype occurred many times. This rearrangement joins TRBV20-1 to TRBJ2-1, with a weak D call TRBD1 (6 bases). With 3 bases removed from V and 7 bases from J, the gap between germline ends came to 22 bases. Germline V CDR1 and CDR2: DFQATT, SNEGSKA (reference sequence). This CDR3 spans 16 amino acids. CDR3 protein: CSASGRVGRQGNEQFF. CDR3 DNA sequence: TGCAGTGCTAGTGGACGGGTAGGAAGGCAGGGGAATGAGCAGTTCTTC.

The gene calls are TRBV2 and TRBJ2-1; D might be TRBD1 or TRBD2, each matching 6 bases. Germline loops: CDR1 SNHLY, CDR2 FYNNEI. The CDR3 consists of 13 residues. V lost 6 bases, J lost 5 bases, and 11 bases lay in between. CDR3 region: CASSIGGHNEQFF. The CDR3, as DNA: TGTGCCAGCAGCATAGGGGGGCACAATGAGCAGTTCTTC.

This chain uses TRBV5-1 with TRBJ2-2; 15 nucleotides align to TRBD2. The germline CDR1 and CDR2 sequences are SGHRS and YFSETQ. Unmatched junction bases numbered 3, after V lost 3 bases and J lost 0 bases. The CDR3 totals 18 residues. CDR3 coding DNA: TGCGCCAGCAGCTCCAGGACTAGCGGGAGGGCGAACACCGGGGAGCTGTTTTTT. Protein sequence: CASSSRTSGRANTGELFF.

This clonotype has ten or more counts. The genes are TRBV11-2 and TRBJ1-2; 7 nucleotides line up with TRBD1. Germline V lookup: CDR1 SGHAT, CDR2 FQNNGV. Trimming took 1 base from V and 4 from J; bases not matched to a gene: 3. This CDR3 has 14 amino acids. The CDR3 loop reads CASSLVQGTYGYTF. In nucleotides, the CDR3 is TGTGCCAGCAGCTTAGTACAGGGGACCTATGGCTACACCTTC.

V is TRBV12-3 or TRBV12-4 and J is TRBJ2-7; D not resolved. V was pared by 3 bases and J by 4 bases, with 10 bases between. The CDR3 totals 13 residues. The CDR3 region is CASSLFQRYEQYF. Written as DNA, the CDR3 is TGTGCCAGCAGTTTGTTTCAGAGGTACGAGCAGTACTTC.

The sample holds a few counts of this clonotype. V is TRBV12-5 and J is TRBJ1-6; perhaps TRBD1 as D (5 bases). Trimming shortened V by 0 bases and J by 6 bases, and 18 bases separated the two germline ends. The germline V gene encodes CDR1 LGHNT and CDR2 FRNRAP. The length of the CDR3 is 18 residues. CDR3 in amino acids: CASGLVLIPAGRNSPLHF. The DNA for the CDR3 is TGTGCTAGTGGTTTGGTACTTATCCCGGCGGGACGTAATTCACCCCTCCACTTT.